This T cell receptor (beta chain) emerged from a study of a mutant IDH1 vaccine in newly diagnosed glioma. The overall study: Vaccines were begun 4-6 weeks after radiotherapy alone, or with temozolomide cycles. Visit timing is recorded as week 35 for V12 and week 47 for V13.

V shed 4 bases and J shed 1 base, with 11 bases lying between them. The CDR3 spans 15 residues. Germline lookup yields CDR1 LNHNV and CDR2 YYDKDF (reference sequence). Notes on the study in general: Vaccine-induced immune responses were detected in around 93% of patients.

About this clone: The antigen is not known.

As to time point: week 35, safety follow-up. The vaccine gave 300 ug of a 20-mer mutant IDH1 peptide subcutaneously per dose. Eight vaccine injections were given to patients in weeks 1, 3, 5, 7, 11, 15, 19 and 23. Assay used: immunoSEQ multiplex PCR; TCRdb lists only in-frame clones, some missing. Here the sample spans around 32,000 clones, around 77% being singletons. The chain combines TRBV15 with TRBJ1-5; the D is unclear. This sequence originates from a man between 35 and 55 years old with glioma. Some clones in this sample may be carry-over from other donors' samples. Sequences were derived from PBMCs, sampled from a glioma patient whose treatment included an IDH1 peptide vaccine. The CDR3 bases are TGTGCCACCAGCAATGGCCGGTACAGCAATCAGCCCCAGCATTTT. Translation gives CATSNGRYSNQPQHF. The full variable domain, completed using reference TRBV15 and TRBJ1-5, is DAMVIQNPRYQVTQFGKPVTLSCSQTLNHNVMYWYQQKSSQAPKLLFHYYDKDFNNEADTPDNFQSRRPNTSFCFLDIRSPGLGDTAMYLCATSNGRYSNQPQHFGDGTRLSIL.